One and the same sample provided the 10 T cell receptor beta chains below, sequenced in a study of blood T cell repertoires in COVID-19. Measured with immunoSEQ multiplex PCR; TCRdb has only the in-frame clones, and not every one. The sample records about 97,000 clones, around 88% being singletons. The sample comprised peripheral blood. These receptors all stem from a man in his forties or fifties with COVID-19, enrolled during active disease.

This clone has a single count. V is TRBV19 and J is TRBJ1-6; TRBD1 aligns across 9 bases. Germline assignment: CDR1 LNHDA and CDR2 SQIVND (reference sequence). The CDR3 spans 14 residues. Trimming cost V 6 bases and J 13 bases; bases outside gene matches: 10. The CDR3 region has the DNA TGTGCCAGTAGGCGGGACAGGGTGATTTCGCCCCTCCACTTT. Translating it yields CASRRDRVISPLHF.

The rearrangement uses TRBV30 and TRBJ2-3, with D unclear. The CDR3 has 13 amino acids. The V end was cut by 2 bases, the J end by 3 bases, with 9 bases between. Germline V CDR1 and CDR2: GTSNPN, SVGIG (reference sequence). This CDR3 is CAWSRQDTDTQYF. The DNA of the CDR3 is TGTGCCTGGAGTCGACAAGATACAGATACGCAGTATTTT.

This clone is a singleton in its sample. V and J are TRBV5-5 and TRBJ2-4; TRBD2 is a possible D gene (5 bases). Between the trimmed V and J ends, which lost 4 bases and 7 bases, there was a span of 27 bases. Germline V CDR1 and CDR2: SGHKS, YYEKEE (reference sequence). CDR3 size: 18 residues. CDR3 DNA: TGTGCCAGCAGCGATGGACGGGCAAGAGGGTGGGTTAGGAACATTCAGTACTTC. It specifies CASSDGRARGWVRNIQYF. Based on the CDR3 plus reference TRBV5-5 and TRBJ2-4, the full variable domain is DAGVTQSPTHLIKTRGQQVTLRCSPISGHKSVSWYQQVLGQGPQFIFQYYEKEERGRGNFPDRFSARQFPNYSSELNVNALLLGDSALYLCASSDGRARGWVRNIQYFGAGTRLSVL.

The chain carries TRBV19 and TRBJ1-1, with D uncertain. With 6 bases removed from V and 4 bases from J, the gap between germline ends came to 9 bases. Germline CDR1 is LNHDA and CDR2 is SQIVND (reference sequence). The CDR3 sequence is 12 residues long. The CDR3 reads CASSLASTEAFF. CDR3 coding DNA: TGTGCCAGTAGCCTGGCTAGCACTGAAGCTTTCTTT.

In DNA, the CDR3 is TGTGCCAGCAGCCCCCCTGGGACAGGGGCTGAAGCTTTCTTT. Protein product: CASSPPGTGAEAFF. The V and J genes are TRBV11-2 and TRBJ1-1; 10 bases are a match to TRBD1. The J segment lost 6 bases and the V segment lost 5 bases, leaving 6 bases of the junction unmatched. Germline CDR1 reads SGHAT; CDR2 reads FQNNGV. CDR3 size: 14 residues.

The V gene is TRBV4-2, the J gene TRBJ1-5; D may be TRBD1 (6 bases). Germline CDR1 LGHNA, CDR2 YNFKEQ. Trimming removed 1 base at V and 2 bases at J, with 15 bases between. The CDR3 is 17 residues long. This chain's CDR3 is CASSQGTGPVGNQPQHF. The CDR3 DNA is TGTGCCAGCAGCCAAGGAACAGGGCCCGTCGGCAATCAGCCCCAGCATTTT.

The rearrangement uses TRBV11-2 and TRBJ1-3; TRBD1 matches 7 bases. V lost 5 bases, J lost 2 bases, and 6 bases stayed unmatched. The CDR3 consists of 15 residues. CDR1 is SGHAT, CDR2 FQNNGV, per germline. CDR3 coding DNA: TGTGCCAGCAGCACGAGCCAGGGGGCTGGAAACACCATATATTTT. Protein product: CASSTSQGAGNTIYF.

The count of this clone is one. The chain recombines TRBV21-1 with TRBJ1-3; the table names TRBD1, a call not compared with the DNA. TRBV21-1 is given as a pseudogene. The CDR3 totals 13 residues. The CDR3 nucleotides read TGTGCACAGGGGGGGGTCAGACTAAACACCATATATTTT. Translation gives CAQGGVRLNTIYF.

The gene calls are TRBV7-8 and TRBJ1-2; 7 positions agree with TRBD1. The CDR3 loop spans 14 amino acids. The germline gives CDR1 SGHVS, CDR2 FQNEAQ. Trimming at V came to 5 bases and at J to 2 bases, leaving 5 bases not matched to a gene. The CDR3 sequence is CASSKNRGNYGYTF. The CDR3 DNA is TGTGCCAGCAGCAAGAACAGGGGAAACTATGGCTACACCTTC.

The genes are TRBV5-1 and TRBJ2-7, with a tentative D call TRBD1 (6 bases). The V gene's germline CDR1 is SGHRS and CDR2 YFSETQ. The CDR3 is made up of 15 amino acids. With 7 bases removed from V and 0 bases from J, the gap between germline ends came to 17 bases. The CDR3 DNA reads as TGCGCCAGCGGAGGTAGCAGGACAGCCTCCTACGAGCAGTACTTC. The encoded protein is CASGGSRTASYEQYF.